This T cell receptor beta chain was sequenced in a study of PD-1 blockade in classical Hodgkin lymphoma. Study context: Patients got intravenous nivolumab 3 mg/kg every 2 weeks. Findings and limits, study-wide: Complete responders started with a diversity level that resembled newly diagnosed patients at baseline. Reported baseline diversity: healthy donors highest, relapsed/refractory patients lowest.

On this clone: Its antigen remains unidentified.

Each patient's relapse followed autologous stem cell transplantation, and brentuximab vedotin exposure varied. The V gene's germline CDR1 is WSHSY and CDR2 SAAADI. The CDR3 runs to 14 residues. Trimming took 4 bases from V and 4 from J, leaving 10 bases between them. Libraries were prepared by immunoSEQ multiplex PCR; TCRdb keeps only in-frame clonotypes and omits some of them. The repertoire holds approximately 98,000 clones, with 80% to 90% as singletons. Sequenced material: peripheral blood mononuclear cells (PBMCs), taken before the second cycle of nivolumab. This clonotype was sampled from a human donor with classical Hodgkin lymphoma. The rearrangement links TRBV10-2 to TRBJ2-2; D is undetermined. This CDR3 reads CASSGNVGTGELFF. The CDR3 DNA sequence: TGCGCCAGCAGTGGGAATGTGGGCACCGGGGAGCTGTTTTTT.